The clone carrying this T cell receptor (beta chain) was seen a single time. This entry is derived from a study of blood T cell repertoires in COVID-19. For the study at large: Samples came from the United States, Italy and Spain, spanning acute and convalescent COVID-19. PBMCs, B-cell-depleted T cells, or T cells provided the cDNA or gDNA that made up the material.

In germline, CDR1 is SGHRS, CDR2 YFSETQ. The CDR3 is 14 residues long. The ends lost 4 bases at V and 6 bases at J; junction bases unmatched: 3. As originally analysed: Estimated nucleated cell counts came from reference gene primer amplification. Measured with immunoSEQ multiplex PCR; TCRdb has only the in-frame clones, and not every one. The V and J calls and the clone size are those of that table, but D and trimming were determined from the DNA. The sample contains about 130,000 clones, around 85% of which appear only once. Sample: peripheral blood. The chain couples TRBV5-1 to TRBJ2-1, with 11 bases lining up with TRBD1. This sequence originates from a human donor in a cohort sampled during active COVID-19. CDR3 bases: TGCGCCAGCAGCCGGGACAGGGGGTTCAATGAGCAGTTCTTC. As protein: CASSRDRGFNEQFF.